What follows describes a single T cell receptor (beta chain). The clone's antigen remains unknown. Within one base of it there is no much larger clone, and no base qualities were kept. V is shortened by 2 bases, J by 6 bases, and the region joining them spans 11 bases. The CDR1 and CDR2 encoded by the germline V gene are SGHTA and FQGNSA. CDR3 length: 15 amino acids, cysteine to phenylalanine. Only the CDR3 part of the read is kept: 45 bases, read in frame from the first base. The sample belongs to a study of identifying expanded T cells in peripheral blood (dated by TCRdb to about 2019). Study-level background: Separate aliquots of the same genomic DNA pool were sequenced to produce technical replicates, and four replicates were compared in pairs.

No immune events such as infections were documented for the healthy donors during the collection period. Time-dependent variance in a beta-binomial model of T-cell clone differential abundance was calibrated using healthy-donor blood repertoires as a training cohort. The training cohort was composed of around ten healthy donors, 3 female and 7 male. An age range of roughly 29 to 64 years, with an average of roughly 45 years, was recorded for the donors. Whole blood from each healthy donor was obtained from a commercial supplier and was collected at three time points two to three weeks apart. Genomic DNA was extracted from unsorted whole blood for immunosequencing. What the work shows at the level of the full study, not this receptor alone: Between technical replicates the binomial model flagged roughly 1.2 differentially abundant clones, whereas over roughly 2 weeks the binomial model flagged about 16.4 and over approximately four weeks about 19. Across all healthy donors, variance in clone template counts between approximately two-week samples was found to increase significantly with total template count. The beta-binomial model significantly reduced the number of clones called differentially abundant and the false-positive rate across all healthy-donor time intervals. The authors expected that over much longer intervals, such as months to years, biological variance in healthy repertoires might increase even further.

The immunoSEQ Assay, which relies on bias-controlled multiplex PCR amplification of genomic DNA, was used to profile TCRbeta CDR3 regions. As for how the authors treated the data: The absolute abundance of each unique TCRbeta CDR3 region was quantified after sequences were collapsed and filtered. Differential abundance was tested with a binomial (Fisher-equivalent) model and with a beta-binomial model adding time-dependent variance fitted from healthy donors. Clones with fewer than 5 combined templates were excluded, and clones with Benjamini-Hochberg FDR below 0.01 were called differentially abundant. Using the form v = (b*log(k)+a)^2, the beta-binomial variance was modeled as a function of the total template count across the two samples. In TCRdb, the immuneACCESS table is reduced to in-frame sequences with V and J assigned. These tables do not hold every clone; where another copy was compared, an unresolved V gene accounts for under half, and the others remain unexplained. That table is the source of V, J and clone size, and D and trimming were worked out from the DNA. The sample table lists around 100,000 clones, roughly 89% of them with a count of one. The top ten clonotypes cover over 15% of the sample.

Sequences were obtained from blood. The V and J segments used are TRBV7-2 and TRBJ1-6; TRBD1 is a weak D gene call, 5 bases matching. This clonotype was sampled from a person aged 18 to 75 in good health. CDR3 sequence: CASSLQGVGNSPLHF. The DNA is as follows: TGTGCCAGCAGCTTACAAGGGGTGGGTAATTCACCCCTCCACTTT.